Below are 20 T cell receptor beta chains sequenced from a single sample in a study of graft-versus-host responses after intestinal transplantation. Here immunoSEQ multiplex PCR was the method, and the copy in TCRdb shows in-frame clones only, minus some. Among about 66,000 clones listed, 90% were seen once. These TCRs' antigens remain unknown. The source was unstimulated CD8+ T cells sorted from spleen or lymph node cells, collected before intestinal transplant. The source is a human donor who received an intestinal transplant.

This rearrangement joins TRBV9 to TRBJ2-7, with TRBD1 matching over 10 bases. The V gene end was trimmed by 4 bases and the J gene end by 4 bases; junction bases not matched to a gene: 8. Per the germline V gene, CDR1 is SGDLS and CDR2 is YYNGEE. This CDR3 spans 15 amino acids. The CDR3 here is CASSTDRGHEYEQYF. As DNA, the CDR3 is TGTGCCAGCAGCACAGACAGGGGGCACGAATACGAGCAGTACTTC. The whole variable domain, remainder taken from reference TRBV9 and TRBJ2-7, is DSGVTQTPKHLITATGQRVTLRCSPRSGDLSVYWYQQSLDQGLQFLIQYYNGEERAKGNILERFSAQQFPDLHSELNLSSLELGDSALYFCASSTDRGHEYEQYFGPGTRLTVT.

The chain couples TRBV15 to TRBJ2-3, with D uncertain. V was pared by 0 bases and J by 2 bases, with 12 bases between. CDR3 size: 16 residues. Germline lookup yields CDR1 LNHNV and CDR2 YYDKDF (reference sequence). The CDR3 loop is CATSRERNQNTDTQYF. CDR3 coding DNA: TGTGCCACCAGCAGAGAGCGAAACCAAAACACAGATACGCAGTATTTT.

The chain has TRBV27 and TRBJ1-2, with D uncertain. Trimming took off 5 bases at V and 4 bases at J, with 14 bases between the two ends. The CDR3 has 14 residues. Germline V gives CDR1 MNHEY, CDR2 SMNVEV (reference sequence). CDR3 loop: CASSPRGGLYGYTF. The DNA for the CDR3 is TGTGCCAGCAGTCCCCGGGGAGGGCTCTATGGCTACACCTTC.

This clone is deemed medium-sized. The chain uses TRBV7-9 and TRBJ2-3, with 9 bases that match TRBD2. CDR3 length: 16 amino acids. Germline V gene sequence: CDR1 SEHNR, CDR2 FQNEAQ (reference sequence). V dropped 3 bases and J dropped 5; count of bases not matched to a gene: 9. The CDR3 is CASSFQVAGVVDTQYF. The DNA for the CDR3 is TGTGCCAGCAGCTTCCAGGTAGCGGGGGTGGTAGATACGCAGTATTTT.

The chain employs TRBV27 and TRBJ1-1; D gene uncertain. The CDR3 consists of 12 residues. Germline CDR1 is MNHEY and CDR2 is SMNVEV (reference sequence). Between the trimmed V and J ends, which lost 6 bases and 8 bases, there was a span of 13 bases. The CDR3 nucleotides read TGTGCCAGCAGCCCCCTGTTTGGCGAAGCTTTCTTT. This encodes CASSPLFGEAFF.

The rearrangement joins TRBV10-3 to TRBJ2-2; D is ambiguous. From germline, CDR1 is ENHRY and CDR2 SYGVKD. This CDR3 contains 14 residues. The V end was cut by 3 bases, the J end by 6 bases, with 11 bases between. The CDR3 nucleotides are TGTGCCATCAGTGATCCTGGGCAGGCCGGGGAGCTGTTTTTT. This encodes CAISDPGQAGELFF.

The chain has TRBV14 and TRBJ2-7; 10 bases match TRBD1. CDR3 size: 15 residues. Per the germline V gene, CDR1 is SGHDN and CDR2 is FVKESK. The V segment lost 3 bases and the J segment 3 bases; nucleotides outside the gene matches: 5. This CDR3 is CASSQADRGHYEQYF. The CDR3 bases are TGTGCCAGCAGCCAGGCCGACAGGGGGCACTACGAGCAGTACTTC. The full variable domain, completed using reference TRBV14 and TRBJ2-7, is EAGVTQFPSHSVIEKGQTVTLRCDPISGHDNLYWYRRVMGKEIKFLLHFVKESKQDESGMPNNRFLAERTGGTYSTLKVQPAELEDSGVYFCASSQADRGHYEQYFGPGTRLTVT.

V usage is TRBV27 and J usage is TRBJ2-1; TRBD1 agrees at 7 bases. With 0 bases clipped from V and 2 bases from J, the junction kept 4 bases outside the gene matches. The CDR3 extends over 16 amino acids. Germline CDR1 and CDR2: MNHEY and SMNVEV (reference sequence). CDR3 amino acids: CASSLSGQGAYNEQFF. CDR3 in DNA: TGTGCCAGCAGTTTATCGGGGCAGGGGGCCTACAATGAGCAGTTCTTC.

The chain recombines TRBV19 with TRBJ1-2; D perhaps matches TRBD1 (5 bases). There are 14 residues in the CDR3. Germline V gene data show CDR1 as LNHDA and CDR2 as SQIVND (reference sequence). The V end was cut by 3 bases, the J end by 0 bases, with 8 bases between. CDR3 protein: CASSMGGANYGYTF. CDR3 in DNA: TGTGCCAGTAGTATGGGGGGGGCTAACTATGGCTACACCTTC.

The CDR3 reads CASMLIGTEAFF. In nucleotides, the CDR3 is TGTGCCAGCATGCTGATCGGCACTGAAGCTTTCTTT. This sequence joins TRBV6-5 and TRBJ1-1; no firm D call. Between the trimmed V and J ends, which lost 7 bases and 4 bases, there was a span of 10 bases. The germline CDR1 and CDR2 sequences are MNHEY and SVGAGI. This CDR3 is 12 amino acids long.

The genes are TRBV9 and TRBJ1-2, with 10 bases identical to TRBD1. Germline V CDR1 and CDR2: SGDLS, YYNGEE. The CDR3 runs 14 residues. J gave up 8 bases and V 4 bases, and 8 bases lay outside the gene matches. This CDR3 reads CASSPPGQGNGYTF. The CDR3 coding sequence is TGTGCCAGCAGCCCACCGGGACAGGGGAACGGCTACACCTTC.

The chain links TRBV7-9 to TRBJ2-1; weak D call: TRBD2 (6 bases). Germline loops: CDR1 SEHNR, CDR2 FQNEAQ (reference sequence). Trimming removed 3 bases at V and 10 bases at J, with 13 bases between. The CDR3 runs 13 residues. This CDR3 is CASSLEEGIEQFF. The CDR3 coding sequence is TGTGCCAGCAGCTTGGAGGAGGGAATCGAGCAGTTCTTC.

The chain is built from TRBV11-2 and TRBJ1-5; a weak D match, TRBD1 (5 bases). Germline assignment: CDR1 SGHAT and CDR2 FQNNGV. The V gene lost 1 base and the J gene lost 6 bases, with 13 bases spanning the gap. CDR3 length equals 15 residues. In DNA, the CDR3 is TGTGCCAGCAGCTTAGGCCCGGGGGGGGTTCAGCCCCAGCATTTT. The encoded protein is CASSLGPGGVQPQHF. Based on the CDR3 plus reference TRBV11-2 and TRBJ1-5, the full variable domain is EAGVAQSPRYKIIEKRQSVAFWCNPISGHATLYWYQQILGQGPKLLIQFQNNGVVDDSQLPKDRFSAERLKGVDSTLKIQPAKLEDSAVYLCASSLGPGGVQPQHFGDGTRLSIL.

A single count supports this clone. The J gene is TRBJ2-7, the V gene TRBV19; tentative D call: TRBD1 (6 bases). This CDR3 contains 16 residues. The germline V gene encodes CDR1 LNHDA and CDR2 SQIVND (reference sequence). V was cut by 5 bases and J by 7 bases, with 24 bases left in between. The CDR3 reads CASSVPLTGRFGEQYF. CDR3 bases: TGTGCCAGTAGTGTTCCCCTGACAGGACGTTTTGGGGAGCAGTACTTC. The full variable domain, its missing parts supplied by reference TRBV19 and TRBJ2-7, is DGGITQSPKYLFRKEGQNVTLSCEQNLNHDAMYWYRQDPGQGLRLIYYSQIVNDFQKGDIAEGYSVSREKKESFPLTVTSAQKNPTAFYLCASSVPLTGRFGEQYFGPGTRLTVT.

This clone appeared a single time. V is TRBV6-1 and J is TRBJ2-7; a possible D gene is TRBD1 (6 bases). The CDR3 runs to 13 residues. V dropped 6 bases and J dropped 0 bases, with 9 bases sitting between them. Germline lookup yields CDR1 MNHNS and CDR2 SASEGT. CDR3 DNA: TGTGCCAGCAGCCGGACAGCCTCCTACGAGCAGTACTTC. Amino acid sequence: CASSRTASYEQYF.

This chain connects TRBV19 to TRBJ1-2; 7 bases align to TRBD1. Germline loops: CDR1 LNHDA, CDR2 SQIVND (reference sequence). The trim removed 10 bases at V and 4 bases at J, leaving 9 bases unmatched. This CDR3 contains 13 residues. The CDR3 protein is CATAGTVLYGYTF. The CDR3 DNA reads TGTGCCACCGCCGGGACAGTCCTCTATGGCTACACCTTC. Full variable domain (missing parts from reference TRBV19 and TRBJ1-2): DGGITQSPKYLFRKEGQNVTLSCEQNLNHDAMYWYRQDPGQGLRLIYYSQIVNDFQKGDIAEGYSVSREKKESFPLTVTSAQKNPTAFYLCATAGTVLYGYTFGSGTRLTVV.

The chain uses TRBV14 and TRBJ1-2; D is undetermined. This CDR3 comprises 15 residues. Looked up from germline, CDR1 is SGHDN and CDR2 is FVKESK. Trimming removed 0 bases from V and 5 bases from J, with 13 bases in between. The CDR3 here is CASSQDFASGYGYTF. The CDR3 nucleotides are TGTGCCAGCAGCCAAGATTTCGCCAGCGGATATGGCTACACCTTC.

This chain joins TRBV7-2 and TRBJ2-7; D is ambiguous. With 3 bases removed from V and 3 bases from J, the gap between germline ends came to 12 bases. Per the germline V gene, CDR1 is SGHTA and CDR2 is FQGNSA. The CDR3 has 14 residues. The CDR3, as DNA: TGTGCCAGCAGCTTGAGGCAGAACCACTACGAGCAGTACTTC. Protein sequence: CASSLRQNHYEQYF.

The chain recombines TRBV5-8 with TRBJ1-6; no definite D call. The germline V gene encodes CDR1 SGHTS and CDR2 YDEGEE. V was trimmed by 0 bases and J by 2 bases, leaving 12 bases between them. The CDR3 sequence is 17 residues long. Here the CDR3 reads CASSLGSQRAYNSPLHF. The CDR3 DNA reads as TGTGCCAGCAGCTTGGGGTCCCAACGCGCCTATAATTCACCCCTCCACTTT.

The chain recombines TRBV7-8 with TRBJ2-5; the match to TRBD2 covers 10 bases. Germline lookup yields CDR1 SGHVS and CDR2 FQNEAQ. The CDR3 has 17 amino acids. V dropped 1 base and J dropped 5; count of bases not matched to a gene: 10. The CDR3 region is CASSLVGSGGRGETQYF. The CDR3 DNA reads as TGTGCCAGCAGCTTAGTGGGTAGCGGGGGGCGAGGGGAGACCCAGTACTTC.